This TCR beta chain was identified during a study of T cell changes during pregnancy in multiple sclerosis. Germline V gene lookup returns CDR1 MGHRA and CDR2 YSYEKL. Trimming took 2 bases from V and 5 from J, leaving 12 bases between them. This CDR3 comprises 14 residues. The protocol was immunoSEQ multiplex PCR, while the TCRdb copy is restricted to in-frame clones and leaves out a portion. Altogether almost 95,000 clones are present, approximately 92% being singletons, with the ten largest covering approximately 1.5%. This specimen was peripheral blood, taken in the first trimester of pregnancy. The origin of this receptor is a female donor with multiple sclerosis, enrolled in a pregnancy study. V and J are TRBV4-1 and TRBJ1-1; D not resolved. The CDR3 is CASSQLTGSTEAFF. CDR3 coding DNA: TGCGCCAGCAGCCAACTTACGGGGTCGACTGAAGCTTTCTTT.